What follows are 5 T cell receptor beta chains derived from one specimen sequenced in a study of T cells in Graves' hyperthyroidism and ophthalmopathy. The TCR beta CDR3 regions underwent amplification using RNA transcripts as the source. Carried out on the TCR CDR3, a first-round RT-PCR used the HTBI primer set. One entry per CDR3 protein results from TCRdb running MiXCR on the multiplex PCR reads. The table shows over 500,000 distinct CDR3 sequences, with 14% occurring only once. Material: blood. The source of these receptors is a woman aged 40 to 50 with Graves' hyperthyroidism.

This clonotype showed up many times. The CDR3 loop reads CASSGRRMETQYF. CDR3 coding DNA: TGTGCCAGCAGTGGGAGGCGGATGGAGACCCAGTACTTC. The rearrangement joins TRBV2 to TRBJ2-5; tentative D call: TRBD2 (5 bases). The germline V gene has CDR1 SNHLY and CDR2 FYNNEI. V lost 4 bases to trimming and J lost 5 bases, with 11 bases between them. The CDR3 runs to 13 residues.

This clonotype was counted a few times. This chain links TRBV5-6 with TRBJ2-1; 7 nucleotides match TRBD1. Germline loops: CDR1 SGHDT, CDR2 YYEEEE. The junction had 5 bases not matched to a gene; V was cut back by 2 bases and J by 3 bases. This CDR3 comprises 15 residues. CDR3 protein: CASSFRDRNYNEQFF. For the CDR3, the DNA is TGTGCCAGCAGCTTTCGGGACAGAAACTACAATGAGCAGTTCTTC.

This clonotype came up many times. This chain connects TRBV5-1 to TRBJ1-1; no definite D call. V was trimmed by 2 bases and J by 0 bases, leaving 11 bases between them. Germline-derived CDR1 and CDR2 are SGHRS and YFSETQ. This CDR3 has 15 residues. CDR3 sequence reads: CASSLWDQMNTEAFF. DNA of the CDR3: TGCGCCAGCAGCTTATGGGATCAGATGAACACTGAAGCTTTCTTT.

The chain links TRBV5-1 to TRBJ2-7; TRBD2 matches 10 bases. Germline-derived CDR1 and CDR2 are SGHRS and YFSETQ. CDR3 length: 15 amino acids. With 0 bases clipped from V and 5 bases from J, the junction kept 5 bases outside the gene matches. Here the CDR3 DNA reads TGCGCCAGCAGCTTGGATCCCGGGACTAGCGACGAGCAGTACTTC. Its protein product is CASSLDPGTSDEQYF.

DNA of the CDR3: TGTGCCAGCAGTTCCGGGACAGGGGTCGGCTATGGCTACACCTTC. Translation gives CASSSGTGVGYGYTF. The chain employs TRBV28 and TRBJ1-2; 10 bases map to TRBD1. Germline trimming cut 4 bases from V and 4 bases from J; bases unmatched to any gene: 6. Germline CDR1 MDHEN, CDR2 SYDVKM. The CDR3 is made up of 15 amino acids.